These 29 T cell receptor beta chains were all obtained from the same sample, sequenced in a study of CD8+ T cells in alopecia areata. In each case, RNA was isolated and then reverse transcribed into cDNA as the sequencing template. TCRdb's copy holds only in-frame clones and misses some; the assay was immunoSEQ multiplex PCR. Seen here are 100,000 to 150,000 clones, around 50% observed once, and the top ten hold about 10%. The source material was NKG2D-low CD8+ T cells sorted from blood. These TCRs come from a human donor with alopecia areata.

J is TRBJ2-7 and V is TRBV30; D not resolved. V was clipped by 4 bases and J by 6 bases, with 10 bases between them. This CDR3 is 11 amino acids long. CDR1 is GTSNPN, CDR2 SVGIG, per germline (reference sequence). CDR3 residues: CAWKYSSEQYF. The CDR3, as DNA: TGTGCCTGGAAGTATAGCTCCGAGCAGTACTTC. The variable domain in full, completed from reference TRBV30 and TRBJ2-7, reads SQTIHQWPATLVQPVGSPLSLECTVEGTSNPNLYWYRQAAGRGLQLLFYSVGIGQISSEVPQNLSASRPQDRQFILSSKKLLLSDSGFYLCAWKYSSEQYFGPGTRLTVT.

The rearrangement links TRBV27 to TRBJ2-3; 9 nucleotides line up with TRBD2. The CDR3 consists of 15 residues. Germline CDR1 MNHEY, CDR2 SMNVEV (reference sequence). V was pared by 4 bases and J by 10 bases, with 12 bases of the junction left unmatched. The CDR3, as DNA: TGTGCCAGCAGTTCGTTAGCGGGGGCGCCTTTTCCGCAGTATTTT. Its protein is CASSSLAGAPFPQYF.

For the CDR3, the DNA is TGTGCCAGCAGCTCTAATTGGGACAGCCACGAGCAGTACTTC. Translation: CASSSNWDSHEQYF. The rearrangement joins TRBV7-2 to TRBJ2-7, with 7 bases that match TRBD1. Trimming took 4 bases from V and 5 from J; bases not matched to a gene: 8. Per germline, CDR1 SGHTA and CDR2 FQGNSA. CDR3 length: 14 residues. The entire variable domain, with the rest obtained from reference TRBV7-2 and TRBJ2-7, is as follows: GAGVSQSPSNKVTEKGKDVELRCDPISGHTALYWYRQSLGQGLEFLIYFQGNSAPDKSGLPSDRFSAERTGGSVSTLTIQRTQQEDSAVYLCASSSNWDSHEQYFGPGTRLTVT.

The rearrangement links TRBV5-1 to TRBJ2-2; D is unresolved. Trimming removed 3 bases from V and 7 bases from J, with 7 bases in between. CDR1 and CDR2 (germline): SGHRS, YFSETQ. The CDR3 is 12 amino acids. The CDR3 is CASSYQNGELFF. The DNA of the CDR3 is TGCGCCAGCAGCTACCAGAACGGGGAGCTGTTTTTT.

The rearrangement joins TRBV14 to TRBJ2-1; 7 bases agree with TRBD1. Trimming at V came to 2 bases and at J to 5 bases, leaving 3 bases not matched to a gene. The germline V gene has CDR1 SGHDN and CDR2 FVKESK. The CDR3 consists of 14 residues. The CDR3 DNA is TGTGCCAGCAGCCAATGGACAGGCCACAATGAGCAGTTCTTC. Encoded protein: CASSQWTGHNEQFF.

This clone was seen a handful of times. The chain is built from TRBV5-1 and TRBJ2-1, with a weak D call TRBD2 (6 bases). Per the germline V gene, CDR1 is SGHRS and CDR2 is YFSETQ. Trimming stripped 0 bases from V and 10 bases from J, with 17 bases between. The CDR3 is made up of 15 amino acids. The CDR3, as DNA: TGCGCCAGCAGCTTGGCCGGGCGGGGCGAGGGGGAGCAGTTCTTC. Amino acid sequence: CASSLAGRGEGEQFF.

CDR3 protein: CASSNRLADTQYF. DNA of the CDR3: TGTGCCAGCTCCAATCGGTTAGCCGATACGCAGTATTTT. The chain employs TRBV28 and TRBJ2-3; no reliable D call. The CDR3 has 13 amino acids. Germline lookup yields CDR1 MDHEN and CDR2 SYDVKM. Trimming removed 8 bases at V and 6 bases at J, with 15 bases between.

The DNA for the CDR3 is TGCAGCGGGAGGGAACAGGGCTACGAGCAGTACTTC. Encoded protein: CSGREQGYEQYF. The J gene is TRBJ2-7, the V gene TRBV29-1; tentatively, D is TRBD1 or TRBD2 (6 bases each). Trimming stripped 7 bases from V and 3 bases from J, with 13 bases between. The CDR3 totals 12 residues. Per germline, CDR1 SQVTM and CDR2 ANQGSEA.

The V and J genes are TRBV4-1 and TRBJ2-7, with 10 bases lining up with TRBD1. This CDR3 is built from 18 residues. Germline loops: CDR1 MGHRA, CDR2 YSYEKL. J lost 4 bases, V lost 1 base, and 13 bases had no gene match. The CDR3 DNA follows: TGCGCCAGCAGCCAAGCACCCCCCGAGGGGACAGGGGAATACGAGCAGTACTTC. Encoded protein: CASSQAPPEGTGEYEQYF.

The chain employs TRBV2 and TRBJ2-7; 14 bases match TRBD2. Trimming removed 2 bases from V and 5 bases from J; junction bases left unmatched: 14. The CDR3 has 19 residues. Germline lookup yields CDR1 SNHLY and CDR2 FYNNEI. Here the CDR3 DNA reads TGTGCCAGCAGTGAACCCGGGACTAGCGGGAGTCCCCTCCGGGACGAGCAGTACTTC. This encodes CASSEPGTSGSPLRDEQYF.

J is TRBJ1-1 and V is TRBV6-4; D not certain. The V end lost 2 bases, the J end lost 3 bases, and 22 bases lay between the germline ends. CDR1 is MRHNA, CDR2 SNTAGT, per germline. The CDR3 consists of 18 residues. The CDR3, as DNA: TGTGCCAGCAGTGACCCCCTTGGGGTCCCTTTGAGTTACACTGAAGCTTTCTTT. It codes for CASSDPLGVPLSYTEAFF.

This chain uses TRBV30 with TRBJ1-2; unclear D gene. There are 11 residues in the CDR3. CDR1 is GTSNPN, CDR2 SVGIG, per germline (reference sequence). V was pared by 6 bases and J by 6 bases, with 11 bases between. CDR3 coding DNA: TGTGCCTGTGAGGGCTGGCATGGCTACACCTTC. Protein: CACEGWHGYTF.

This clone was seen only a few times. The chain has TRBV2 and TRBJ2-2; D call uncertain. This CDR3 has 13 residues. Germline assignment: CDR1 SNHLY and CDR2 FYNNEI. The V end was cut by 4 bases, the J end by 3 bases, with 6 bases between. CDR3 DNA sequence: TGTGCCAGCAGTGTTGGGTACACCGGGGAGCTGTTTTTT. It translates to CASSVGYTGELFF.

This clone appeared a few times. The chain uses TRBV18 and TRBJ2-3; a possible D gene is TRBD1 (7 bases). This CDR3 is built from 14 residues. Trimming took 4 bases from V and 5 from J, leaving 13 bases between them. Per the germline V gene, CDR1 is KGHSH and CDR2 is LQKENI. The CDR3 reads CASSLGGGEDTQYF. In DNA, the CDR3 is TGTGCCAGCTCACTCGGAGGGGGCGAAGATACGCAGTATTTT. The full variable domain, in which reference TRBV18 and TRBJ2-3 provide the parts outside the CDR3, is NAGVMQNPRHLVRRRGQEARLRCSPMKGHSHVYWYRQLPEEGLKFMVYLQKENIIDESGMPKERFSAEFPKEGPSILRIQQVVRGDSAAYFCASSLGGGEDTQYFGPGTRLTVL.

The table lists this clone with a few counts. The gene calls are TRBV28 and TRBJ1-5; no reliable D call. This CDR3 has 14 residues. Germline V gene data show CDR1 as MDHEN and CDR2 as SYDVKM. This chain's CDR3 is CGSDGIYSNQPQHF. In DNA, the CDR3 is TGTGGGTCGGACGGGATTTATAGCAATCAGCCCCAGCATTTT.

This clone was counted between two and nine times. The genes are TRBV29-1 and TRBJ2-1; D is perhaps TRBD1 (6 bases). This CDR3 spans 13 amino acids. Germline values: CDR1 SQVTM, CDR2 ANQGSEA. The V end was cut by 7 bases, the J end by 0 bases, with 10 bases between. In DNA form, the CDR3 reads TGCAGCGGGGAGACAGGCTCCTACAATGAGCAGTTCTTC. It is translated as CSGETGSYNEQFF.

The CDR3 protein is CSVAVTDYEQYF. The CDR3 nucleotides are TGCAGCGTTGCCGTTACAGACTACGAGCAGTACTTC. The chain joins TRBV29-1 to TRBJ2-7; D is undetermined. Germline V gene lookup returns CDR1 SQVTM and CDR2 ANQGSEA. The CDR3 runs to 12 residues. The germline V and J ends were trimmed by 4 bases and 3 bases, with 10 bases remaining between them.

This chain uses TRBV28 with TRBJ2-3, with a possible D match to TRBD2 (5 bases). The CDR3 spans 15 residues. Germline values: CDR1 MDHEN, CDR2 SYDVKM. Trimming cost V 6 bases and J 0 bases, with 13 bases left between them. CDR3 protein: CASRFSGVSTDTQYF. The DNA for the CDR3 is TGTGCCAGCAGATTCAGCGGAGTTAGCACAGATACGCAGTATTTT.

This clone was seen a handful of times. This chain links TRBV29-1 with TRBJ2-5; D is possibly TRBD1 (5 bases). The CDR3 is 11 amino acids. V dropped 6 bases and J dropped 3 bases, with 8 bases sitting between them. Germline CDR1 SQVTM, CDR2 ANQGSEA. DNA of the CDR3: TGCAGCGTCCAGACAGAAGAGACCCAGTACTTC. Translation: CSVQTEETQYF. Based on the CDR3 plus reference TRBV29-1 and TRBJ2-5, the full variable domain is SAVISQKPSRDICQRGTSLTIQCQVDSQVTMMFWYRQQPGQSLTLIATANQGSEATYESGFVIDKFPISRPNLTFSTLTVSNMSPEDSSIYLCSVQTEETQYFGPGTRLLVL.

The chain is built from TRBV23-1 and TRBJ1-5; D remains ambiguous. TRBV23-1 qualifies as an ORF whose function is uncertain. The CDR3 runs 16 residues. Trimming stripped 2 bases from V and 0 bases from J, with 11 bases between. The chain's CDR3 is CASSQVDKDSNQPQHF. Here the CDR3 DNA reads TGCGCCAGCAGTCAAGTGGATAAGGATAGCAATCAGCCCCAGCATTTT.

This clone was detected only once. The V gene is TRBV7-7, the J gene TRBJ2-1, with TRBD1 matching over 8 bases. Germline-derived CDR1 and CDR2 are SSHAT and FNYEAQ (reference sequence). Trimming at V came to 3 bases and at J to 4 bases, leaving 5 bases not matched to a gene. The CDR3 has 15 amino acids. CDR3 in DNA: TGTGCCAGCAGCTTGCAGGGGGCTGGTTACAATGAGCAGTTCTTC. Translated, it gives CASSLQGAGYNEQFF. Based on the CDR3 plus reference TRBV7-7 and TRBJ2-1, the full variable domain is GAGVSQSPRYKVTKRGQDVTLRCDPISSHATLYWYQQALGQGPEFLTYFNYEAQPDKSGLPSDRFSAERPEGSISTLTIQRTEQRDSAMYRCASSLQGAGYNEQFFGPGTRLTVL.

This chain links TRBV4-1 with TRBJ2-1, with 7 bases identical to TRBD2. The V and J ends lost 4 bases and 6 bases, in that order; junction bases with no gene match: 0. The CDR3 covers 12 residues. Per germline, CDR1 MGHRA and CDR2 YSYEKL. The CDR3 coding sequence is TGCGCCAGCAGCCCTAGCGGCAATGAGCAGTTCTTC. It codes for CASSPSGNEQFF.

V is TRBV11-2 and J is TRBJ2-7; no clear D. The CDR3 has 12 residues. Germline V CDR1 and CDR2: SGHAT, FQNNGV. V was trimmed by 3 bases and J by 5 bases, leaving 8 bases between them. The CDR3 DNA follows: TGTGCCAGCAGCTTTGAATCGAACGAGCAGTACTTC. Translated: CASSFESNEQYF.

V gene TRBV30 combines with J gene TRBJ2-3; unclear D gene. The CDR3 contains 13 residues. V was cut by 3 bases and J by 0 bases, with 7 bases left in between. Looked up from germline, CDR1 is GTSNPN and CDR2 is SVGIG (reference sequence). This CDR3 is CAWSPRSTDTQYF. The CDR3 bases are TGTGCCTGGAGCCCCCGAAGCACAGATACGCAGTATTTT.

This clone has more than one count but fewer than ten. The CDR3 DNA reads as TGTGCCAGCAGACTCCTAGACAATGAGCAGTTCTTC. It yields the protein CASRLLDNEQFF. The chain links TRBV28 to TRBJ2-1, with unresolved D. Germline V lookup: CDR1 MDHEN, CDR2 SYDVKM. V lost 6 bases to trimming and J lost 5 bases, with 8 bases between them. This CDR3 is built from 12 residues.

The rearrangement uses TRBV29-1 and TRBJ2-7, with D uncertain. Germline CDR1 is SQVTM and CDR2 is ANQGSEA. This CDR3 comprises 12 residues. Between the trimmed V and J ends, which lost 0 bases and 2 bases, there was a span of 5 bases. The CDR3 loop reads CSVEDSPYEQYF. Written as DNA, the CDR3 is TGCAGCGTTGAAGATTCCCCCTACGAGCAGTACTTC.

The chain links TRBV6-5 to TRBJ2-1; 9 positions match TRBD2. Germline CDR1 is MNHEY and CDR2 is SVGAGI. V lost 0 bases and J lost 7; bases outside the gene matches: 1. The CDR3 is 14 amino acids. Written as DNA, the CDR3 is TGTGCCAGCAGTTACTCGGCGGGAGGGAATGAGCAGTTCTTC. It yields the protein CASSYSAGGNEQFF.

This sequence joins TRBV29-1 and TRBJ2-1; TRBD2 is a possible D gene (7 bases). V was clipped by 4 bases and J by 3 bases, with 16 bases between them. CDR3 length: 15 amino acids. The germline CDR1 and CDR2 sequences are SQVTM and ANQGSEA. The CDR3 is CSVVWEGGHYNEQFF. The CDR3 DNA reads as TGCAGCGTTGTGTGGGAGGGGGGCCACTACAATGAGCAGTTCTTC.

This clone has more than one count but fewer than ten. The rearrangement uses TRBV28 and TRBJ2-2; D remains unclear. In germline, CDR1 is MDHEN, CDR2 SYDVKM. The germline V and J ends were trimmed by 1 base and 7 bases, with 7 bases remaining between them. The CDR3 spans 13 residues. The CDR3 spells CASSLFGNGELFF. Written as DNA, the CDR3 is TGTGCCAGCAGTTTATTCGGTAACGGGGAGCTGTTTTTT.